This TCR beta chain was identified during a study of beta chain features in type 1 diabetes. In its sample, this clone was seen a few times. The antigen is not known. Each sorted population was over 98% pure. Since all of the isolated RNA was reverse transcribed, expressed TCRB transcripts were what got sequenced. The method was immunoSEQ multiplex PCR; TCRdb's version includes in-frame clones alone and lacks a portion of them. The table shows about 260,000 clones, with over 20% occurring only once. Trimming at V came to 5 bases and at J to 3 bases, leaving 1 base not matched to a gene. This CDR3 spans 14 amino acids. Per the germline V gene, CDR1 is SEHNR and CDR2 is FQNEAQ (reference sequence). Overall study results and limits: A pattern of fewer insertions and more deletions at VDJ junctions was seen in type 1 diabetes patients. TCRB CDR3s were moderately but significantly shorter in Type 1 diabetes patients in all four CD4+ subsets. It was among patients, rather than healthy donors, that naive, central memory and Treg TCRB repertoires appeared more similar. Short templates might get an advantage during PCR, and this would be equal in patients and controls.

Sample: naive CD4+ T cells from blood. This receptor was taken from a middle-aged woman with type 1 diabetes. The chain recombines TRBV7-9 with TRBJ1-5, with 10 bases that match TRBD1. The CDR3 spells CASSRQGANQPQHF. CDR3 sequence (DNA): TGTGCCAGCAGCCGACAGGGGGCCAATCAGCCCCAGCATTTT.